The T cell receptor beta chain described here comes from a study of blood T cell repertoires in COVID-19. This clone was detected only a few times. Repertoires were generated with immunoSEQ multiplex PCR, while TCRdb's copy carries only in-frame clones and drops some. The sample consists of 110,000 or so clones, about 90% of them appearing once. Sequenced material: peripheral blood. The receptor was derived from a man in his 70s who had recovered from COVID-19.

The CDR3 here is CASRPGISTDTQYF. Written as DNA, the CDR3 is TGTGCAAGTCGGCCAGGGATAAGCACAGATACGCAGTATTTT. The chain carries TRBV12-2 and TRBJ2-3; the table calls TRBD1, which could not be checked here. TRBV12-2 is shown as a pseudogene. CDR3 length: 14 amino acids.